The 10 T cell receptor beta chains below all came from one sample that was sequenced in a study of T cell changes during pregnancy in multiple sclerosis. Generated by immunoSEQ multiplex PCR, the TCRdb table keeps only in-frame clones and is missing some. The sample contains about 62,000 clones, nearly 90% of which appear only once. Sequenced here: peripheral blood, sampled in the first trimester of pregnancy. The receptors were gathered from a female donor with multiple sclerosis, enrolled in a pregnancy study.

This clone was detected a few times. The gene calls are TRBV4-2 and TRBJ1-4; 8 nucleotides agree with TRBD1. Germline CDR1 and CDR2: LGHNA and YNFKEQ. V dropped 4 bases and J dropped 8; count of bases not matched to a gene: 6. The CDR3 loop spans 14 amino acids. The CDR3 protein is CASSPGQGNEKLFF. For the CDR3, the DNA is TGTGCCAGCAGCCCAGGACAGGGAAACGAAAAACTGTTTTTT.

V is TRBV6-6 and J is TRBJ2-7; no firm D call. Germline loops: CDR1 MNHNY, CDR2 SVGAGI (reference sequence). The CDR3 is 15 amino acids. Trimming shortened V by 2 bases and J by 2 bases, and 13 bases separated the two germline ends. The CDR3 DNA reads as TGTGCCAGCAGTTACATGACAAAGCCGGCCTACGAGCAGTACTTC. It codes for CASSYMTKPAYEQYF.

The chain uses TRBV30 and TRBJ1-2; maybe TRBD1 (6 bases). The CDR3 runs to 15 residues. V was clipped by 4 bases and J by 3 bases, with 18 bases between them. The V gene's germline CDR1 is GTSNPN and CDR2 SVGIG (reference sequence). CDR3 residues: CAWNWVRGGDYGYTF. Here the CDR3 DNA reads TGTGCCTGGAATTGGGTCCGAGGGGGGGACTATGGCTACACCTTC.

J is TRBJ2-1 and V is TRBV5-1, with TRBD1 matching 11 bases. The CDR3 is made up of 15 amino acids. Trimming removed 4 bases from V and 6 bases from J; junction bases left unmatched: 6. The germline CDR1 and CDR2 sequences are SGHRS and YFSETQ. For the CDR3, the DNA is TGCGCCAGCAGCATCGGACAGGGGGCTGTCAATGAGCAGTTCTTC. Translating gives CASSIGQGAVNEQFF.

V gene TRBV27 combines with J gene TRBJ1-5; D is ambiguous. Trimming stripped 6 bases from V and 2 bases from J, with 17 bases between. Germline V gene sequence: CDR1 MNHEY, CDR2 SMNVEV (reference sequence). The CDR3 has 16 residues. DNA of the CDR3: TGTGCCAGCAGGCCAAACTTCGGCGGGGGCAATCAGCCCCAGCATTTT. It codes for CASRPNFGGGNQPQHF.

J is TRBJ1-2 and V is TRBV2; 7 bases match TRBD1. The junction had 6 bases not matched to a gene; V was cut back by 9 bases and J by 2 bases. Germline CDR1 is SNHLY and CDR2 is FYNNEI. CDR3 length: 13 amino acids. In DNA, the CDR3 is TGTGCCAGAGAGGACAGGACAAACTATGGCTACACCTTC. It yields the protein CAREDRTNYGYTF. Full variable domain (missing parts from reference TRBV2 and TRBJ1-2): EPEVTQTPSHQVTQMGQEVILRCVPISNHLYFYWYRQILGQKVEFLVSFYNNEISEKSEIFDDQFSVERPDGSNFTLKIRSTKLEDSAMYFCAREDRTNYGYTFGSGTRLTVV.

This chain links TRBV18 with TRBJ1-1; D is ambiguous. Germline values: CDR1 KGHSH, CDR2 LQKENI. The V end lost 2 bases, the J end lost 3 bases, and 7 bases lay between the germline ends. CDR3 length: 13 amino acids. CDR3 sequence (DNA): TGTGCCAGCTCACCAAACGGGGACACTGAAGCTTTCTTT. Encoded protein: CASSPNGDTEAFF.

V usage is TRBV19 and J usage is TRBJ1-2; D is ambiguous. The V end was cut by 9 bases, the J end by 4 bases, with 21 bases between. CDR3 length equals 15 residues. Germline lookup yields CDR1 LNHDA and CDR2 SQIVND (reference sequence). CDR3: CASTPTESNFYGYTF. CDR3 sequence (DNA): TGTGCCAGCACCCCAACAGAATCCAACTTCTATGGCTACACCTTC. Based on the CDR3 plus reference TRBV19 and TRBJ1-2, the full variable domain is DGGITQSPKYLFRKEGQNVTLSCEQNLNHDAMYWYRQDPGQGLRLIYYSQIVNDFQKGDIAEGYSVSREKKESFPLTVTSAQKNPTAFYLCASTPTESNFYGYTFGSGTRLTVV.

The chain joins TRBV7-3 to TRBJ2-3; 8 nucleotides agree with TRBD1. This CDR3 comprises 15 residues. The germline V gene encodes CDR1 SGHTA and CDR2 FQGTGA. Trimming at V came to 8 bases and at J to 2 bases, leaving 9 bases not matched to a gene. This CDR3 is CASGTGQGFTDTQYF. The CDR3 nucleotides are TGTGCCAGCGGAACCGGACAGGGCTTCACAGATACGCAGTATTTT.

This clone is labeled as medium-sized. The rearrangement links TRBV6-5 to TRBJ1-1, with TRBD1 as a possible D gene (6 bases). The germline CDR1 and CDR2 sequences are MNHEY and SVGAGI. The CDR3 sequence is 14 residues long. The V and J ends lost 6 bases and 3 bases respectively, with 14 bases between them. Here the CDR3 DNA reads TGTGCCAGCAGCCGATCCGACAGGTACACTGAAGCTTTCTTT. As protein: CASSRSDRYTEAFF.